This T cell receptor beta chain was sequenced during a study of technical replicates of blood from several donors. This clone was observed once. CDR3 length: 15 amino acids. V was shortened by 9 bases and J by 1 base, with 15 bases between the two germline ends. Germline-derived CDR1 and CDR2 are MNHNS and SASEGT. Sequenced by immunoSEQ multiplex PCR; TCRdb stores in-frame clones only, minus some. The data contain tens of thousands of clones, about 95% of them singletons. Sequenced input: T cells isolated from PBMCs. This TCR derives from a human donor in good health. The chain combines TRBV6-1 with TRBJ2-2; D possibly corresponds to TRBD1 (6 bases). The CDR3 protein is CARGSGTLNTGELFF. CDR3 nucleotide sequence: TGTGCCAGGGGGTCCGGGACACTGAACACCGGGGAGCTGTTTTTT.